This T cell receptor beta chain came from a study of T cells in localized non-small cell lung cancer. Profiled with immunoSEQ multiplex PCR; TCRdb holds only in-frame clones, not every one. Of more than 1,000 clones listed, under 25% were seen once; the top ten hold about a sixth. This clone showed up just a few times. Antigen unknown. Investigators took adjacent lung free of atypia at least 2 cm from the tumor margin. Study observations and caveats: Longer overall survival associated with higher blood T cell density; shorter survival with higher adjacent-lung clonality. There were a median around 59 of the top 100 tumor clones appearing in adjacent lung. Clonality peaked in uninvolved adjacent lung rather than tumor.

Germline CDR1 and CDR2: SGHRS and YFSETQ. The CDR3 covers 14 residues. V gave up 0 bases and J gave up 7 bases, with 10 bases separating them. The TCR originated in a female donor of 60 years or more with stage III lung adenocarcinoma. Here the sequenced sample was normal lung tissue next to the tumor, taken before any cancer treatment. The chain is built from TRBV5-1 and TRBJ1-4; tentatively, D is TRBD1 (5 bases). The CDR3 DNA reads as TGCGCCAGCAGCTTGGGGCAGGGTACTGAAAAACTGTTTTTT. Its protein is CASSLGQGTEKLFF.